This T cell receptor (beta chain) was sequenced in a study of T cell repertoires in cytomegalovirus infection (dated by TCRdb to between 2018 and 2021). About the full investigation: Peptide stimulations targeted recently identified HLA-C-restricted CMV epitopes, whose presentation resists viral immunomodulation, together with well-studied HLA-B-restricted epitopes. The HLA type of each donor mattered for the analysis, because public TCR beta signatures pointed to carriage of CMV infection along with the matching HLA type. General study outcomes and caveats: Cumulative frequency of public TCR beta family members discriminated carriers of CMV infection plus the relevant HLA type in this cohort and an independent approximately 370-donor cohort. The ex vivo response was dominated by HLA-C-restricted CMV-specific TCR beta clonotypes, which also provided the single most frequent clonotype in two of eight donors.

Sequencing was performed on an Illumina HiSeq 1500. TCRdb reran the public reads through fastp at Q25 and MiXCR, keeping productive beta chains. Entries are consolidated by CDR3 protein sequence, retaining the most common genes and DNA. The sample data list 750,000 to 900,000 distinct CDR3 sequences, and just under 30% of these were observed just once. Approximately 14% of the sample comes from the top ten. The meaning of the sample's treatment or condition label: in vitro stimulation with specific CMV peptide epitopes to enrich CMV-specific T cells. The junction carries 9 bases between V and J, which are trimmed by 2 bases and 3 bases respectively. The CDR3 goes from the cysteine to the phenylalanine over 14 residues. Only the CDR3 DNA stays, 42 bases, in frame from base 1. The germline V gene specifies SGHDT as CDR1 and YYEEEE as CDR2. As for this clonotype: No cognate antigen has been identified for it. Qualities for individual bases were not recorded, and no much larger clone is one base off.

The chain uses TRBV5-6 and TRBJ1-5; the D gene cannot be named for sure. The specimen comprised cultured CD8+ T cells from PBMCs, sampled from culture after CMV antigen stimulation. This receptor was taken from a human donor in good health (CMV status not recorded). Some clones in this sample may be carry-over from other donors' samples. CDR3 loop: CASSFTGVNQPQHF. The nucleotides are TGTGCCAGCAGCTTCACCGGCGTCAATCAGCCCCAGCATTTT.